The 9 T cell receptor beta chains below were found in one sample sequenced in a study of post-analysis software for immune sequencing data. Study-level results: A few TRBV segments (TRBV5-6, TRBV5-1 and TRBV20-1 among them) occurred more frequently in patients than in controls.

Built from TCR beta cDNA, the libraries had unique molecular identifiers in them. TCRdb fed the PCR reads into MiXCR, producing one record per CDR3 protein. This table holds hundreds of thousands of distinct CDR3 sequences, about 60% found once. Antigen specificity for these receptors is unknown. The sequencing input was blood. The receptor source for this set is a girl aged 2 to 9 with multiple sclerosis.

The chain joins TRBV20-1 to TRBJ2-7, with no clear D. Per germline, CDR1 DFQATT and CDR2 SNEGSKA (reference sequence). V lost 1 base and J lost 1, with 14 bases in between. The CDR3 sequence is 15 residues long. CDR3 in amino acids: CSARGRSRTSYEQYF. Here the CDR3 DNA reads TGCAGTGCTAGAGGGCGCAGTCGCACATCCTACGAGCAGTACTTC.

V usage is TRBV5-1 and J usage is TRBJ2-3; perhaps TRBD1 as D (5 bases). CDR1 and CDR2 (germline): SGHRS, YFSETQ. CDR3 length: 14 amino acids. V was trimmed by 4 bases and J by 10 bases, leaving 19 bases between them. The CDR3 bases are TGCGCCAGCAGCCCCGACAGTCCTTGGATAGCGCAGTATTTT. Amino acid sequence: CASSPDSPWIAQYF.

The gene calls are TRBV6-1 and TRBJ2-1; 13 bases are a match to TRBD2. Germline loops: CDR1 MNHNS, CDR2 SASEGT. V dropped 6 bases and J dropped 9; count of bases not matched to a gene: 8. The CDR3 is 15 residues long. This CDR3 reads CASRLTSGGPSEQFF. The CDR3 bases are TGTGCCAGCAGATTGACTAGCGGGGGGCCTAGTGAGCAGTTCTTC.

DNA for the CDR3: TGTGCCAGCAGACCCCAGGGGGCGGGCAATGAGCAGTTCTTC. Protein product: CASRPQGAGNEQFF. V is TRBV12-3 or TRBV12-4 and J is TRBJ2-1; 8 positions agree with TRBD1. Germline trimming cut 6 bases from V and 6 bases from J; bases unmatched to any gene: 7. There are 14 residues in the CDR3.

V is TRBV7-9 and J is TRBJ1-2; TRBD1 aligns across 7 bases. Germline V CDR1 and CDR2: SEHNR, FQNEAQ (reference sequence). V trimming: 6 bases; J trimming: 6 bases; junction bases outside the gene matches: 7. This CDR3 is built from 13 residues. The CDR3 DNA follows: TGTGCCAGCAGACTCGACAGGGAGGATGGCTACACCTTC. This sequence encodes CASRLDREDGYTF.

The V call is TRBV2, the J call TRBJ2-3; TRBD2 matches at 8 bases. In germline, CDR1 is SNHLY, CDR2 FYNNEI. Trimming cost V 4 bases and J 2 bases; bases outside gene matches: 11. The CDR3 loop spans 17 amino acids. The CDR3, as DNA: TGTGCCAGCAGTGGGGATAGCGGGGTCGTTATCACAGATACGCAGTATTTT. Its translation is CASSGDSGVVITDTQYF.

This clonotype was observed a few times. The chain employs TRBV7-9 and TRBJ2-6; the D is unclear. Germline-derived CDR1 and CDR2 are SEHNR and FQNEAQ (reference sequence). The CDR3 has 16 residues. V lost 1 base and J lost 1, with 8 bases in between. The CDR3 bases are TGTGCCAGCAGCTTAGACCTGGCTTCTGGGGCCAACGTCCTGACTTTC. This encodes CASSLDLASGANVLTF.

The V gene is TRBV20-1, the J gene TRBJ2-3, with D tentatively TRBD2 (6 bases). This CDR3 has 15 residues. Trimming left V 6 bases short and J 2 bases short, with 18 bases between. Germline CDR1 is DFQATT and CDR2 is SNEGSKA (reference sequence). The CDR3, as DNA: TGCAGTGCCCTGGCGTGGAGGGAGATCACAGATACGCAGTATTTT. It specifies CSALAWREITDTQYF.

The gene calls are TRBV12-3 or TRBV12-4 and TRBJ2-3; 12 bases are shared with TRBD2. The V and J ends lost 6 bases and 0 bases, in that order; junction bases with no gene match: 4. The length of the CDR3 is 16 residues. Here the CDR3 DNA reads TGTGCCAGCAGAACCCTAGCGGGGGGGAGCACAGATACGCAGTATTTT. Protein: CASRTLAGGSTDTQYF.